The 7 T cell receptor beta chains below all came from one sample that was sequenced in a study of blood T cells in healthy people across ages (dated by TCRdb to 2013 to 2016). The protocol used for the library was 5' RACE. For sequencing, an Illumina HiSeq 2500 was employed. A second PCR of about 6 to 12 cycles was performed with a sample-barcoded 5' primer and a J-beta primer mix. The public reads were reprocessed in TCRdb via fastp at Q25 and MiXCR, keeping in-frame beta chains. Entries are consolidated by CDR3 protein sequence, retaining the most common genes and DNA. This sample lists roughly 800,000 distinct CDR3 sequences; around 25% were detected once. 9.4% of the sample rests with the top ten. These records were also assigned to another study, of T cells of mothers and their children.

Sequences were obtained from blood. The receptors stem from a boy younger than 18 in good health.

The V call is TRBV12-3 or TRBV12-4, the J call TRBJ2-7; the D call may be TRBD1 or TRBD2 (5 bases each). V was clipped by 4 bases and J by 5 bases, with 15 bases between them. CDR3 length: 14 amino acids. CDR3 nucleotides: TGTGCCAGCAGTTCCCTCGAGGGGTGGAACGAGCAGTACTTC. It is translated as CASSSLEGWNEQYF.

This clonotype was observed a handful of times. V and J are TRBV11-1 and TRBJ2-5; D ambiguous. The J call may not be correct, given that the DNA end is closer to TRBJ2-7. The CDR3 consists of 15 residues. Germline CDR1 and CDR2: SGHAT and FQDESV (reference sequence). The chain's CDR3 is CASSSVLERSYEQYF. The DNA for the CDR3 is TGTGCCAGCAGCTCAGTTTTGGAGAGGTCCTACGAGCAGTACTTC.

This clonotype showed up just a few times. The chain is built from TRBV28 and TRBJ2-7, with D possibly being TRBD1 (6 bases). CDR1 MDHEN and CDR2 SYDVKM come from the germline V gene. V was trimmed by 8 bases and J by 1 base, leaving 12 bases between them. The CDR3 loop spans 13 amino acids. The CDR3 loop is CASGGVSSYEQYF. Written as DNA, the CDR3 is TGTGCCAGCGGGGGCGTTTCATCCTACGAGCAGTACTTC. Looking up the rest from reference TRBV28 and TRBJ2-7 gives the full variable domain: DVKVTQSSRYLVKRTGEKVFLECVQDMDHENMFWYRQDPGLGLRLIYFSYDVKMKEKGDIPEGYSVSREKKERFSLILESASTNQTSMYLCASGGVSSYEQYFGPGTRLTVT.

This clonotype occurred a few times. The chain has TRBV27 and TRBJ1-4; D gene unclear. With 8 bases removed from V and 8 bases from J, the gap between germline ends came to 15 bases. The CDR3 is made up of 13 amino acids. Looked up from germline, CDR1 is MNHEY and CDR2 is SMNVEV (reference sequence). The CDR3 loop reads CASGSGQWEKLFF. In DNA, the CDR3 is TGTGCCAGCGGTTCCGGGCAATGGGAAAAACTGTTTTTT. Using reference TRBV27 and TRBJ1-4 for the parts outside the CDR3, the full variable domain is EAQVTQNPRYLITVTGKKLTVTCSQNMNHEYMSWYRQDPGLGLRQIYYSMNVEVTDKGDVPEGYKVSRKEKRNFPLILESPSPNQTSLYFCASGSGQWEKLFFGSGTQLSVL.

This chain links TRBV19 with TRBJ1-5; perhaps TRBD1 as D (6 bases). V lost 3 bases and J lost 3, with 9 bases in between. The V gene's germline CDR1 is LNHDA and CDR2 SQIVND (reference sequence). The CDR3 length is 14 residues. The CDR3 is CASSIGDINQPQHF. CDR3 coding DNA: TGTGCCAGTAGTATTGGGGACATCAATCAGCCCCAGCATTTT.

This clonotype has more than one count but fewer than ten. The rearrangement links TRBV5-4 to TRBJ1-2; 7 bases fit TRBD1. This CDR3 spans 12 amino acids. The V gene's germline CDR1 is SGHNT and CDR2 YYREEE (reference sequence). Trimming removed 2 bases from V and 6 bases from J; junction bases left unmatched: 1. The CDR3 DNA is TGTGCCAGCAGCTTTCAGGGGGATGGCTACACCTTC. Encoded protein: CASSFQGDGYTF.

V is TRBV9 and J is TRBJ1-1, with a possible D match to TRBD1 (5 bases). V was cut by 1 base and J by 4 bases, with 11 bases left in between. Germline V gene sequence: CDR1 SGDLS, CDR2 YYNGEE. CDR3 size: 14 residues. Written as DNA, the CDR3 is TGTGCCAGCAGCGTACTCTTGGACACCACTGAAGCTTTCTTT. It yields the protein CASSVLLDTTEAFF.